Included here is one T cell receptor (beta chain) sequence, with context. The target of this receptor is not known. Qualities for individual bases were not recorded, and no much larger clone is one base off. From each donor, a single peripheral blood sample of about 116 mL on average was drawn into heparinised tubes. Naive, central memory, regulatory and stem cell-like memory CD4+ T cells were sorted on a BD FACSAria II using a panel including CD45RO, CCR7, CD25, CD127, CD95 and CD27. Purity was above 98% for every sorted population. PBMCs were isolated immediately by Lymphoprep density gradient centrifugation and stained directly without culture. So that batch effects would be minimized, each experiment stained and sorted samples in pairs, pairing one healthy donor with one patient. All of the isolated RNA was reverse transcribed with the High Capacity cDNA Reverse Transcription Kit, so expressed TCRB transcripts were sequenced. Deep immunoSEQ sequencing was applied to naive, central memory and regulatory T cell samples, giving an average of around 3.4 million total reads per sample. Sorted cells were lysed in RLT buffer, and RNA was extracted using DNase-treated RNeasy Micro or Mini kits according to cell number. Each cell subset was processed separately to prevent cross-contamination, with patient and healthy donor samples processed together. TCRB sequences were amplified from cDNA with the immunoSEQ multiplex PCR, producing 87-bp fragments spanning the CDR3 region. Sequencing of the amplicons was done on the Illumina HiSeq platform. From the authors' description of their analysis: PCR bias was corrected computationally using synthetic template baselines, and reads within Hamming distance 2 were collapsed, with unmergeable singletons discarded. Reads were aligned to IMGT to assign V, D and J genes, CDR3 length, and insertions or deletions at six rearrangement sites. Within each subset, clonotype counts were normalized to sorted cell number, after which true diversity and Gini coefficients were computed with the tcR R package. Repertoire sharing was quantified using the overlap coefficient calculated on TCRB nucleotide sequences. Out-of-frame TCRB sequences from naive cells were analyzed as a proxy for the pre-selection repertoire. TCRdb holds this immuneACCESS table with in-frame rearrangements only. Some clones are missing; in checked studies, unresolved V genes explain under half, and the rest has no known cause. From that table come the V and J calls and clone size; the DNA was used to work out D and trimming. The sample table holds 450,000 or so clones, of which roughly 10% were seen once. The ten largest clones represent over 0.035% of the sample.

These data come from a study of beta chain features in type 1 diabetes (dated by TCRdb to 2016 to 2019). Background on the whole study: No differences in mean age, gender distribution, total cell number or subset yield were found between patients and healthy donors. A total of over 95,000,000 sorted cells were examined across all samples, and RNA yield correlated strongly with the number of cells per subset. In the study, recently diagnosed type 1 diabetes patients and matched healthy donors were compared on the TCRB repertoires of their sorted circulating CD4+ T cell subsets. Regulatory and stem cell-like memory subsets were isolated from only 8 patients and roughly 8 healthy donors, whereas naive and central memory subsets came from all 30 or so donors. The research as a whole found: Only small numbers of individuals were included in the HLA sub-analyses, which left unresolved whether HLA type had any influence on TCRB rearrangement. Because cDNA was sequenced instead of genomic DNA, activated cells with high expression could be over-represented, although the groups did not differ in activation or CD3 levels. At VDJ recombination sites, patients with type 1 diabetes made fewer insertions and deleted more nucleotides, a pattern implying thymic rearrangement abnormalities. Naive, central memory and regulatory TCRB repertoires appeared to be more similar among patients than among healthy donors. Shorter templates might be favored by PCR, yet because patient and control samples were amplified and corrected together, any such skew would affect both groups equally. In all four CD4+ subsets, TCRB CDR3 length was moderately but significantly shorter in type 1 diabetes patients.

Looking up the germline V gene yields CDR1 MDHEN and CDR2 SYDVKM. The CDR3, cysteine through phenylalanine, is 15 amino acids long. Just the 45-base CDR3 DNA is kept, in frame starting at base 1. The germline V end is reduced by 7 bases and the J end by 5 bases; junction bases left unmatched: 12. Rearrangement joined TRBV28 to TRBJ2-3; the junction holds 7 bases that match TRBD1. Source material: naive CD4+ T cells from blood. What the cell subset or site label conveys for this sample: true naive CD4+ T cells. The receptor was derived from a woman under 30 in good health. The DNA sequence is TGTGCCAGCACCGGCAACAGGGGAACGAAAGATACGCAGTATTTT. Its amino acids are CASTGNRGTKDTQYF. This CDR3, with the reference TRBV28 and TRBJ2-3 proteins standing in past its ends, gives the full variable domain DVKVTQSSRYLVKRTGEKVFLECVQDMDHENMFWYRQDPGLGLRLIYFSYDVKMKEKGDIPEGYSVSREKKERFSLILESASTNQTSMYLCASTGNRGTKDTQYFGPGTRLTVL.